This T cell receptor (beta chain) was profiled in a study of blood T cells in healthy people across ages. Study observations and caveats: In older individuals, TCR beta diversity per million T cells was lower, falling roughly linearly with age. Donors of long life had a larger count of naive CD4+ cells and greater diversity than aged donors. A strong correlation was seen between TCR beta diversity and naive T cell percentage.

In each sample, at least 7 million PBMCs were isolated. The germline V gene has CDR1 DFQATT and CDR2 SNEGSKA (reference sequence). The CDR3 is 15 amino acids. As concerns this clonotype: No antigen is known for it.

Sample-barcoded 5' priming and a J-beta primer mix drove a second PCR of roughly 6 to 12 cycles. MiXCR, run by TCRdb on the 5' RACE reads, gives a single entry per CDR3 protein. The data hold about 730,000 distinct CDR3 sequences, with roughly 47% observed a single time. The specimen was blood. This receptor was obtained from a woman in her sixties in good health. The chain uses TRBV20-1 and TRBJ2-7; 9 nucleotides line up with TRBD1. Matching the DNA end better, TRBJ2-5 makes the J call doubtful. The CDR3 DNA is TGCAGTGCTAGACGTTTTGGGACAGGGAAAGAGACCCAGTACTTC. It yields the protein CSARRFGTGKETQYF.